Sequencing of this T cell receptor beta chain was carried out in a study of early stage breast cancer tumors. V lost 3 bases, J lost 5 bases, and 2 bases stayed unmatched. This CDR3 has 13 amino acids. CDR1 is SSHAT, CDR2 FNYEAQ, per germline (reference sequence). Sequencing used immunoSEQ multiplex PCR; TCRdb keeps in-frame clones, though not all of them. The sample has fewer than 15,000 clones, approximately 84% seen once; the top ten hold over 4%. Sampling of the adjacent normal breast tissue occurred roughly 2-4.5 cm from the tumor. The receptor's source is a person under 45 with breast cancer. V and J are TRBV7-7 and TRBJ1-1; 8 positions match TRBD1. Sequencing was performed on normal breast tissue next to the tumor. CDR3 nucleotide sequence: TGTGCCAGCAGCTTCGGACAGGGAACTGAAGCTTTCTTT. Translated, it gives CASSFGQGTEAFF.